The 21 T cell receptor beta chains below come from one sample, sequenced in a study of blood T cell repertoires in COVID-19. The repertoire was sequenced with immunoSEQ multiplex PCR; TCRdb's copy has only in-frame clones and lacks some. The table lists about 230,000 clones, roughly nine tenths of them singletons. Sequencing was done on a sample of PBMCs or T cells enriched from blood (not recorded which). The receptors shown here come from a woman younger than 45 with acute COVID-19.

This sequence joins TRBV29-1 and TRBJ1-2; D not certain. Germline-derived CDR1 and CDR2 are SQVTM and ANQGSEA. CDR3 length equals 13 residues. V dropped 1 base and J dropped 6 bases, with 12 bases sitting between them. The CDR3 nucleotides read TGCAGCGTTGAAGTAAGGGAAGCGGATGGCTACACCTTC. Translating it yields CSVEVREADGYTF.

V gene TRBV6-6 combines with J gene TRBJ2-7, with a tentative D call TRBD1 (7 bases). V lost 5 bases, J lost 6 bases, and 14 bases lay in between. Germline CDR1 reads MNHNY; CDR2 reads SVGAGI (reference sequence). This CDR3 region has 13 residues. CDR3 DNA sequence: TGTGCCAGCAGTCAGAGACAGGGAGGCGAGCAGTACTTC. The encoded protein is CASSQRQGGEQYF.

This chain links TRBV29-1 with TRBJ1-1, with TRBD1 matching over 7 bases. Trimming cost V 6 bases and J 1 base; bases outside gene matches: 8. Germline lookup yields CDR1 SQVTM and CDR2 ANQGSEA. This CDR3 comprises 14 residues. The CDR3 loop reads CSVPRGASNTEAFF. The CDR3 DNA is TGCAGCGTCCCCAGGGGGGCTTCGAACACTGAAGCTTTCTTT.

V is TRBV9 and J is TRBJ1-2; D is undetermined. Germline CDR1 and CDR2: SGDLS and YYNGEE. This CDR3 spans 12 amino acids. V lost 4 bases to trimming and J lost 4 bases, with 8 bases between them. DNA of the CDR3: TGTGCCAGCAGCCCCCACACCTATGGCTACACCTTC. Its protein is CASSPHTYGYTF. The whole variable domain, remainder taken from reference TRBV9 and TRBJ1-2, is DSGVTQTPKHLITATGQRVTLRCSPRSGDLSVYWYQQSLDQGLQFLIQYYNGEERAKGNILERFSAQQFPDLHSELNLSSLELGDSALYFCASSPHTYGYTFGSGTRLTVV.

This clone was counted between two and nine times. The CDR3 loop is CASSQGEITTETQYF. The CDR3 nucleotides read TGCGCCAGCAGCCAAGGGGAGATAACCACAGAGACCCAGTACTTC. The chain carries TRBV4-1 and TRBJ2-5, with D perhaps matching TRBD2 (5 bases). Trimming pared 1 base from V and 4 bases from J, leaving 13 bases between. CDR1 and CDR2 from the germline V gene are MGHRA and YSYEKL. The CDR3 is made up of 15 amino acids.

The genes are TRBV5-4 and TRBJ1-6, with TRBD1 identical over 7 bases. J was trimmed by 7 bases and V by 4 bases; bases with no gene match: 14. The length of the CDR3 is 17 residues. Looked up from germline, CDR1 is SGHNT and CDR2 is YYREEE (reference sequence). In nucleotides, the CDR3 is TGTGCCAGCAGCCGACCGACACCGGGACAGACGAATTCACCCCTCCACTTT. Translation gives CASSRPTPGQTNSPLHF.

The chain combines TRBV6-4 with TRBJ1-1; D remains unclear. Trimming cost V 4 bases and J 1 base, with 10 bases left between them. CDR1 is MRHNA, CDR2 SNTAGT, per germline. CDR3 length: 14 amino acids. The CDR3 bases are TGTGCCAGCAGTGTTACAGTTGAGAACACTGAAGCTTTCTTT. It translates to CASSVTVENTEAFF.

The V and J genes are TRBV30 and TRBJ1-1; D not certain. CDR1 is GTSNPN and CDR2 is SVGIG in the germline V gene (reference sequence). The ends were cut back, 2 bases at V and 0 bases at J, with 10 bases in the middle. CDR3 size: 14 residues. CDR3 DNA sequence: TGTGCCTGGAGTCCCTCCCCAGTGAACACTGAAGCTTTCTTT. Translation gives CAWSPSPVNTEAFF.

V usage is TRBV28 and J usage is TRBJ2-1; TRBD1 matches 8 bases. This CDR3 has 15 amino acids. With V trimmed by 6 bases and J by 2 bases, 6 bases remained unmatched. Germline CDR1 reads MDHEN; CDR2 reads SYDVKM. The CDR3 reads CASRGDRSTYNEQFF. DNA of the CDR3: TGTGCCAGCAGAGGGGACAGGTCTACCTACAATGAGCAGTTCTTC.

J is TRBJ1-3 and V is TRBV9; TRBD1 agrees at 7 bases. This CDR3 is 18 amino acids long. V lost 3 bases, J lost 1 base, and 13 bases stayed unmatched. Germline assignment: CDR1 SGDLS and CDR2 YYNGEE. The CDR3 loop is CASSEGAARGASGNTIYF. In DNA, the CDR3 is TGTGCCAGCAGCGAGGGGGCCGCCAGAGGGGCTTCTGGAAACACCATATATTTT.

The rearrangement joins TRBV7-9 to TRBJ1-2, with D possibly TRBD1 on 5 matching bases. V gave up 2 bases and J gave up 8 bases, with 9 bases separating them. Germline V CDR1 and CDR2: SEHNR, FQNEAQ (reference sequence). CDR3 length equals 12 residues. In nucleotides, the CDR3 is TGTGCCAGCAGCTTATCGGGGGGAGGCTACACCTTC. This sequence encodes CASSLSGGGYTF.

This sequence joins TRBV12-3 or TRBV12-4 and TRBJ1-5, with 8 bases that match TRBD1. CDR3 length: 13 amino acids. Unmatched junction bases numbered 3, after V lost 6 bases and J lost 5 bases. CDR3 sequence (DNA): TGTGCCAGCAGACAGGGGGGGTATCAGCCCCAGCATTTT. Protein product: CASRQGGYQPQHF.

J is TRBJ2-2 and V is TRBV30; D not resolved. The CDR3 consists of 13 residues. Germline V CDR1 and CDR2: GTSNPN, SVGIG (reference sequence). V was clipped by 3 bases and J by 6 bases, with 11 bases between them. This chain's CDR3 is CAWREDSAGELFF. CDR3 in DNA: TGTGCCTGGAGGGAAGACTCCGCCGGGGAGCTGTTTTTT.

J is TRBJ1-1 and V is TRBV5-8, with 8 bases lining up with TRBD1. Germline-derived CDR1 and CDR2 are SGHTS and YDEGEE. The CDR3 has 13 residues. V was clipped by 6 bases and J by 4 bases; unmatched bases: 5. The CDR3 DNA sequence: TGTGCCAGCACCCGCGACAGGGGCACTGAAGCTTTCTTT. This codes for CASTRDRGTEAFF.

The chain is built from TRBV19 and TRBJ2-3; no reliable D call. Trimming stripped 1 base from V and 1 base from J, with 9 bases between. This CDR3 comprises 15 residues. Germline-derived CDR1 and CDR2 are LNHDA and SQIVND (reference sequence). CDR3 DNA: TGTGCCAGTAGTATAGGGGTGGCGGGCACAGATACGCAGTATTTT. Translated: CASSIGVAGTDTQYF.

The rearrangement joins TRBV9 to TRBJ2-1; weak D call: TRBD2 (5 bases). CDR3 size: 17 residues. Trimming left V 4 bases short and J 0 bases short, with 17 bases between. Looked up from germline, CDR1 is SGDLS and CDR2 is YYNGEE. The CDR3 loop is CASSTYKLRGSYNEQFF. The CDR3, as DNA: TGTGCCAGCAGCACTTACAAGCTCCGGGGCTCCTACAATGAGCAGTTCTTC.

This chain links TRBV7-2 with TRBJ2-7; no clear D gene. CDR1 is SGHTA and CDR2 is FQGNSA in the germline V gene. The V end was cut by 5 bases, the J end by 6 bases, with 8 bases between. CDR3 size: 11 residues. CDR3 sequence: CASSENSEQYF. DNA of the CDR3: TGTGCCAGCAGCGAAAACAGCGAGCAGTACTTC.

The chain has TRBV15 and TRBJ1-4; 7 bases align to TRBD1. This CDR3 has 14 amino acids. Trimming at V came to 3 bases and at J to 7 bases, leaving 5 bases not matched to a gene. Germline V gene sequence: CDR1 LNHNV, CDR2 YYDKDF (reference sequence). DNA for the CDR3: TGTGCCACCAGCAGGGGCGGGGACAGTGAAAAACTGTTTTTT. The encoded protein is CATSRGGDSEKLFF. The full variable domain, its missing parts supplied by reference TRBV15 and TRBJ1-4, is DAMVIQNPRYQVTQFGKPVTLSCSQTLNHNVMYWYQQKSSQAPKLLFHYYDKDFNNEADTPDNFQSRRPNTSFCFLDIRSPGLGDTAMYLCATSRGGDSEKLFFGSGTQLSVL.

The chain links TRBV5-5 to TRBJ1-4, with 9 bases matching TRBD1. V was clipped by 0 bases and J by 8 bases; unmatched bases: 5. The CDR3 is 15 residues long. Germline V gene lookup returns CDR1 SGHKS and CDR2 YYEKEE (reference sequence). The CDR3 DNA reads TGTGCCAGCAGCTTGGCGGGACAGGGTAGGGAAAAACTGTTTTTT. Amino acid sequence: CASSLAGQGREKLFF.

The chain uses TRBV7-9 and TRBJ2-3, with a possible D match to TRBD2 (6 bases). Germline V gene lookup returns CDR1 SEHNR and CDR2 FQNEAQ (reference sequence). V lost 5 bases and J lost 0, with 9 bases in between. The CDR3 sequence is 14 residues long. The CDR3 sequence: CASSAGISTDTQYF. The CDR3, as DNA: TGTGCCAGCAGCGCGGGGATTAGCACAGATACGCAGTATTTT.

This rearrangement joins TRBV4-1 to TRBJ1-2; 9 nucleotides line up with TRBD1. The V gene end was trimmed by 4 bases and the J gene end by 4 bases; junction bases not matched to a gene: 7. Germline lookup yields CDR1 MGHRA and CDR2 YSYEKL. The CDR3 is made up of 15 amino acids. CDR3 DNA sequence: TGCGCCAGCAGCCCGAGTCCGGACAGGGGCTATGGCTACACCTTC. Protein product: CASSPSPDRGYGYTF.